Sequencing of this TCR beta chain was carried out in a study of cytomegalovirus exposure and HLA in healthy donors. This PCR relied on a set of 60 Vbeta primers and 13 Jbeta primers. The protocol was immunoSEQ multiplex PCR, while the TCRdb copy is restricted to in-frame clones and leaves out a portion. The table has under 250,000 clones, around 73% seen once. CDR3 length: 16 amino acids. Germline V gene data show CDR1 as MNHNY and CDR2 as SVGAGI (reference sequence). The V end was cut by 0 bases, the J end by 2 bases, with 11 bases between. The chain joins TRBV6-6 to TRBJ1-5, with D unclear. The sequence was obtained from a male donor in good health and CMV-seronegative. Sequencing was done on a sample of PBMCs. The CDR3 nucleotides are TGTGCCAGCAGTTACTCAGTCCCGGCGGGCAATCAGCCCCAGCATTTT. Its protein product is CASSYSVPAGNQPQHF.